These T cell receptor beta chains were read from a single sample in a study of blood T cell repertoires in COVID-19. Assay: immunoSEQ multiplex PCR; the TCRdb copy retains only in-frame clones and omits some. The table lists 300,000 or so clones, about 88% of them singletons. The sequenced material came from peripheral blood. The receptor set was obtained from a man aged 65-85 years with acute or convalescent COVID-19. Each CDR3 is given with its conserved first and last residue. The D gene is left open where the match is weak. For some rows the clone size is stated as once, few or many, or as a class when expanded; others skip it.

NA TRBJ2-7 TRBD2 TRBV28 CASSRGASGGYEQYF TGTGCCAGCTCCAGGGGCGCTAGCGGGGGCTACGAGCAGTACTTC
NA TRBJ2-5 TRBD2 TRBV5-1 CASSLAAYSGRESQETQYF TGCGCCAGCAGCTTGGCCGCTTATAGCGGGAGAGAGAGTCAAGAGACCCAGTACTTC
NA TRBJ1-6 TRBD1 TRBV6-5 CASSSIGTAYNSPLHF TGTGCCAGCAGTTCAATCGGGACAGCTTATAATTCACCCCTCCACTTT
NA TRBJ1-5 NA TRBV7-9 CASSRDSYNQPQHF TGTGCCAGCAGTCGCGACAGTTACAATCAGCCCCAGCATTTT
NA TRBJ1-4 TRBD1 TRBV28 CASSLRGTGTVVELFF TGTGCCAGCAGCTTGCGTGGGACCGGGACAGTTGTCGAACTGTTTTTT
NA TRBJ2-7 NA TRBV7-2 CASSWGLGFVYEQYF TGTGCCAGCAGCTGGGGGCTTGGGTTTGTCTACGAGCAGTACTTC
NA TRBJ1-4 NA TRBV24-1 CATSDPGRSGDNEKLFF TGTGCCACCAGTGACCCAGGGCGGTCAGGGGACAATGAAAAACTGTTTTTT
NA TRBJ1-5 NA TRBV21-1 CASSPRENQPQHF TGTGCCAGCAGCCCCCGGGAGAATCAGCCCCAGCATTTT
NA TRBJ2-3 TRBD2 TRBV7-2 CASSFSGGPTDTQYF TGTGCCAGCAGCTTTAGCGGGGGGCCCACAGATACGCAGTATTTT
NA TRBJ2-2 NA TRBV6-2/TRBV6-3 CASSQNRPNTGELFF TGTGCCAGCAGTCAAAACAGGCCTAACACCGGGGAGCTGTTTTTT
NA TRBJ1-1 NA TRBV5-1 CASMMWGLENTEAFF TGCGCCAGCATGATGTGGGGGCTTGAGAACACTGAAGCTTTCTTT
NA TRBJ1-6 NA TRBV3-1/TRBV3-2 CASSQGAMVSPLHF TGTGCCAGCAGCCAAGGGGCCATGGTCTCACCCCTCCACTTT
NA TRBJ1-1 NA TRBV6-2/TRBV6-3 CASSSRRADYTEAFF TGTGCCAGCAGTTCTAGGCGAGCGGATTACACTGAAGCTTTCTTT
few TRBJ2-7 NA TRBV18 CASSETGNPYEQYF TGTGCCAGCTCGGAAACAGGGAACCCTTACGAGCAGTACTTC
NA TRBJ1-5 NA TRBV12-3/TRBV12-4 CASSWARNQPQHF TGTGCCAGCAGTTGGGCAAGGAATCAGCCCCAGCATTTT
once TRBJ1-3 NA TRBV6-5 CASGMTGSGNTIYF TGTGCCAGCGGGATGACAGGCTCTGGAAACACCATATATTTT
NA TRBJ2-1 TRBD2 TRBV7-2 CASSLNWGGRQFF TGTGCCAGCAGCTTAAATTGGGGGGGTCGGCAGTTCTTC
NA TRBJ2-7 TRBD2 TRBV14 CASSQGLADYEQYF TGTGCCAGCAGCCAGGGACTAGCGGACTACGAGCAGTACTTC
NA TRBJ1-1 NA TRBV29-1 CSVEGETGLDTEAFF TGCAGCGTTGAAGGGGAAACAGGGTTGGACACTGAAGCTTTCTTT
once TRBJ2-6 NA TRBV6-5 CASSYRASGANVLTF TGTGCCAGCTCCTACAGGGCCTCTGGGGCCAACGTCCTGACTTTC
NA TRBJ2-2 TRBD2 TRBV19 CASSPFSGRAGGTGELFF TGTGCCAGTAGTCCATTTAGCGGGAGGGCCGGGGGCACCGGGGAGCTGTTTTTT
NA TRBJ2-7 TRBD2 TRBV2 CASRYGTSGGVGEQYF TGTGCCAGCCGCTACGGGACTAGCGGGGGGGTAGGTGAGCAGTACTTC
few TRBJ1-5 NA TRBV6-2/TRBV6-3 CASSYSRGGGNQPQHF TGTGCCAGCAGTTACTCGAGGGGAGGAGGCAATCAGCCCCAGCATTTT
once TRBJ2-5 NA TRBV20-1 CSAHRQETQYF TGCAGTGCTCACAGGCAAGAGACCCAGTACTTC
NA TRBJ2-5 NA TRBV28 CASSSWRQETQYF TGTGCCAGCAGTTCCTGGCGGCAAGAGACCCAGTACTTC
once TRBJ2-1 TRBD2 TRBV10-3 CAISQRGGGNEQFF TGTGCCATCAGCCAGCGGGGGGGCGGCAATGAGCAGTTCTTC
NA TRBJ1-6 NA TRBV5-8 CASSLDRGFNSPLHF TGTGCCAGCAGCTTGGATAGGGGCTTTAATTCACCCCTCCACTTT
few TRBJ2-7 TRBD1 TRBV6-1 CASSATGQDWDYEQYF TGTGCCAGCAGTGCGACCGGACAGGATTGGGACTACGAGCAGTACTTC
NA TRBJ1-2 NA TRBV4-1 CASSQDEGANYGYTF TGCGCCAGCAGCCAAGACGAGGGCGCGAACTATGGCTACACCTTC
once TRBJ1-5 NA TRBV6-5 CASSLSLSNQPQHF TGTGCCAGCAGTCTGAGCCTTAGCAATCAGCCCCAGCATTTT
NA TRBJ2-1 TRBD1 TRBV6-5 CASRGQGYNEQFF TGTGCCAGCAGAGGACAGGGTTACAATGAGCAGTTCTTC
NA TRBJ2-3 TRBD1 TRBV13 CASSSSIQGADTQYF TGTGCCAGCAGCTCTAGTATACAGGGGGCAGATACGCAGTATTTT
once TRBJ1-5 NA TRBV30 CAWSAGVRNQPQHF TGTGCCTGGAGTGCGGGGGTGCGCAATCAGCCCCAGCATTTT
NA TRBJ1-5 NA TRBV18 CASSPPDSFTQPQHF TGTGCCAGCTCACCGCCGGACAGTTTCACTCAGCCCCAGCATTTT
NA TRBJ2-7 TRBD1 TRBV5-4 CASRDRLQGRQYF TGTGCCAGCAGAGACCGCTTACAGGGGCGGCAGTACTTC
NA TRBJ1-5 TRBD1 TRBV7-2 CASSQGGSNQPQHF TGTGCCAGCAGCCAGGGGGGTTCCAATCAGCCCCAGCATTTT
NA TRBJ2-7 TRBD2 TRBV20-1 CSASEGLAIGYEQYF TGCAGTGCTAGTGAAGGACTAGCGATAGGCTACGAGCAGTACTTC
NA TRBJ2-2 NA TRBV11-2 CASSLALTGELFF TGTGCCAGCAGCCTGGCCCTCACCGGGGAGCTGTTTTTT
NA TRBJ2-1 NA TRBV5-1 CASSLEGQGEDEQFF TGCGCCAGCAGCTTGGAGGGGCAGGGGGAGGATGAGCAGTTCTTC
once TRBJ1-6 NA TRBV3-1/TRBV3-2 CASSQRAGRSSPLHF TGTGCCAGCAGCCAGAGGGCAGGTCGGAGCTCACCCCTCCACTTT
once TRBJ2-7 NA TRBV2 CASSEVQASYEQYF TGTGCCAGCAGTGAAGTTCAGGCCTCCTACGAGCAGTACTTC
NA TRBJ1-3 NA TRBV6-5 CASSSRNTIYF TGTGCCAGCAGTTCTCGAAACACCATATATTTT
many TRBJ1-2 NA TRBV19 CASNRSGQRDGYTF TGTGCCAGTAACCGAAGCGGCCAGCGTGATGGCTACACCTTC
once TRBJ2-7 TRBD1 TRBV28 CASRGQGRYEQYF TGTGCCAGCAGGGGACAGGGGAGATACGAGCAGTACTTC
NA TRBJ2-5 TRBD1 TRBV29-1 CSVQTGTLGTQYF TGCAGTGTCCAGACAGGGACCTTAGGGACCCAGTACTTC
once TRBJ2-5 TRBD2 TRBV11-2 CASSLDPSGVQETQYF TGTGCCAGCAGCTTAGATCCTAGCGGGGTACAAGAGACCCAGTACTTC
NA TRBJ2-7 TRBD2 TRBV6-2/TRBV6-3 CASSDPTGGGYYEQYF TGTGCCAGCAGCGACCCCACCGGGGGGGGATACTACGAGCAGTACTTC
NA TRBJ2-1 TRBD2 TRBV7-6 CASSGLAGRYNEQFF TGTGCCAGCAGCGGACTAGCGGGGCGGTACAATGAGCAGTTCTTC